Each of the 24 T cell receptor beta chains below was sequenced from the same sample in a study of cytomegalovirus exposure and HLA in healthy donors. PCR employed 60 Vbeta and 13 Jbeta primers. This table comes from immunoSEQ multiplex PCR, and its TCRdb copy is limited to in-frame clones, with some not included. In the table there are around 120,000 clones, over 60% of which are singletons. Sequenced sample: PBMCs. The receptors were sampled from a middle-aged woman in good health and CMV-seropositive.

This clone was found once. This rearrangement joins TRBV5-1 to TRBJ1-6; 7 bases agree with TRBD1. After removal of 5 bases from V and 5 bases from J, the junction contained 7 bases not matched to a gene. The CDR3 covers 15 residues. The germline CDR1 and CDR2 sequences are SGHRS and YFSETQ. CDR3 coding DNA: TGCGCCAGCAGAGGAACCGGGACAGATAATTCACCCCTCCACTTT. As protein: CASRGTGTDNSPLHF.

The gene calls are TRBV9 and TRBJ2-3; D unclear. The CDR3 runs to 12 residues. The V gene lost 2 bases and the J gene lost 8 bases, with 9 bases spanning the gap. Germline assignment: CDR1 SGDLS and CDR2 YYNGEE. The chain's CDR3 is CASSVESSTQYF. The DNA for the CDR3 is TGTGCCAGCAGCGTGGAGTCCAGTACGCAGTATTTT. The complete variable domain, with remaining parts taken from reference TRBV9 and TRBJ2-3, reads DSGVTQTPKHLITATGQRVTLRCSPRSGDLSVYWYQQSLDQGLQFLIQYYNGEERAKGNILERFSAQQFPDLHSELNLSSLELGDSALYFCASSVESSTQYFGPGTRLTVL.

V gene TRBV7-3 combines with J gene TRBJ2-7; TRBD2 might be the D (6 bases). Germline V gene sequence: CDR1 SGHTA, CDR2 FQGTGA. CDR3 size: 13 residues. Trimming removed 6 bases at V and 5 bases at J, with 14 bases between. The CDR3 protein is CASSTSSVHEQYF. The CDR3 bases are TGTGCCAGCAGTACTTCTAGCGTCCACGAGCAGTACTTC.

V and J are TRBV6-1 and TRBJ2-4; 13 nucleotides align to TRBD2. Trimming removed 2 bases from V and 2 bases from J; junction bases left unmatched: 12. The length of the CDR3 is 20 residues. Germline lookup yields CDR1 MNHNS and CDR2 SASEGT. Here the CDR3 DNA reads TGTGCCAGCAGTGAATACCCGACTAGCGGGAGGAAGGAGACCAAAAACATTCAGTACTTC. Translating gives CASSEYPTSGRKETKNIQYF.

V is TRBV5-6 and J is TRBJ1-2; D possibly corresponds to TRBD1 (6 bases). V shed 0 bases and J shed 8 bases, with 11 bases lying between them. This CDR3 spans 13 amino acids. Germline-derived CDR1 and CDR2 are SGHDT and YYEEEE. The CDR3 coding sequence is TGTGCCAGCAGCTTGGCAGGGGTAGGCGGCTACACCTTC. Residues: CASSLAGVGGYTF.

CDR3 sequence: CASSPAGGVYNEQFF. In DNA, the CDR3 is TGTGCCAGCAGCCCAGCGGGAGGCGTCTACAATGAGCAGTTCTTC. The chain carries TRBV5-4 and TRBJ2-1; 9 nucleotides agree with TRBD2. The germline V gene has CDR1 SGHNT and CDR2 YYREEE (reference sequence). The CDR3 sequence is 15 residues long. Trimming removed 4 bases from V and 3 bases from J; junction bases left unmatched: 5.

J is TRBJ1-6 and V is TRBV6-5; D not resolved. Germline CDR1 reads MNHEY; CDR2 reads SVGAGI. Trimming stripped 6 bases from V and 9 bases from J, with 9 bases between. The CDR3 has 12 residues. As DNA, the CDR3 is TGTGCCAGCAGGGAGGGTAGTTCACCCCTCCACTTT. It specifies CASREGSSPLHF.

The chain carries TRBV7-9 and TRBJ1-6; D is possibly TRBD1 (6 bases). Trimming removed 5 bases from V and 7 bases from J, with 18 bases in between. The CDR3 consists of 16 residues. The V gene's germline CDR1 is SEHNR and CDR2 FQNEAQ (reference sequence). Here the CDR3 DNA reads TGTGCCAGCAGCCTCCCGGCCGGACAGCAGAATTCACCCCTCCACTTT. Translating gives CASSLPAGQQNSPLHF.

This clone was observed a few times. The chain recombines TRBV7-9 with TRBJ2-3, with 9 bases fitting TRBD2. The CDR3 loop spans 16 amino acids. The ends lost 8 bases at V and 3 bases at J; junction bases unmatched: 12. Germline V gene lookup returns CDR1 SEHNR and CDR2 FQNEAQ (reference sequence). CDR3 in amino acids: CASSAFSGGGTDTQYF. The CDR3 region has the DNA TGTGCCAGCTCCGCGTTTAGCGGGGGCGGGACAGATACGCAGTATTTT.

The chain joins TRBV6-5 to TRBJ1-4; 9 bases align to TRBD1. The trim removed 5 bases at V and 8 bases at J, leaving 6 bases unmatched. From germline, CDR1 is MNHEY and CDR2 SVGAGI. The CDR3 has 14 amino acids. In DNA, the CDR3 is TGTGCCAGCAGTCCTACGGGACAGGGAGAAAAACTGTTTTTT. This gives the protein CASSPTGQGEKLFF.

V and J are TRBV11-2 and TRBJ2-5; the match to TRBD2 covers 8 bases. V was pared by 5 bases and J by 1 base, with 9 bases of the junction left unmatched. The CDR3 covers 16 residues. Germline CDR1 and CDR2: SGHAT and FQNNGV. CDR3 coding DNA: TGTGCCAGCAGCCCTCTCCTAGCGGGTCGCCAAGAGACCCAGTACTTC. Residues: CASSPLLAGRQETQYF.

CDR3 protein: CASSRGLAGADEQFF. Here the CDR3 DNA reads TGTGCCAGTAGTAGGGGGCTAGCGGGAGCCGATGAGCAGTTCTTC. This chain joins TRBV19 and TRBJ2-1; 10 positions match TRBD2. The CDR3 loop spans 15 amino acids. The germline V gene encodes CDR1 LNHDA and CDR2 SQIVND (reference sequence). Trimming took 4 bases from V and 8 from J; bases not matched to a gene: 8. The full variable domain, in which reference TRBV19 and TRBJ2-1 provide the parts outside the CDR3, is DGGITQSPKYLFRKEGQNVTLSCEQNLNHDAMYWYRQDPGQGLRLIYYSQIVNDFQKGDIAEGYSVSREKKESFPLTVTSAQKNPTAFYLCASSRGLAGADEQFFGPGTRLTVL.

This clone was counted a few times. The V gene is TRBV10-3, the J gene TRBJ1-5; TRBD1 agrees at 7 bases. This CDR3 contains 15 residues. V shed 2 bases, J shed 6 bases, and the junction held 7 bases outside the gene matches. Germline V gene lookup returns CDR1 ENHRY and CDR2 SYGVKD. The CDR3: CAISEARGSGQPQHF. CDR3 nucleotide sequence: TGTGCCATCAGTGAGGCCAGGGGGTCAGGTCAGCCCCAGCATTTT.

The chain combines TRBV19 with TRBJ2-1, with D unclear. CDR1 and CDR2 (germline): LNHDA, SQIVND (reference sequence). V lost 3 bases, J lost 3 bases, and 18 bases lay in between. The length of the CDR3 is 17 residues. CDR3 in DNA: TGTGCCAGTAGTATCACGGTCCGCATTAGTCTCTACAATGAGCAGTTCTTC. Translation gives CASSITVRISLYNEQFF.

CDR3 nucleotide sequence: TGTGCCAGCAGTGTAGCAGCGGGGGGCTACACCGGGGAGCTGTTTTTT. Translation gives CASSVAAGGYTGELFF. The V call is TRBV2, the J call TRBJ2-2; 9 bases are a match to TRBD2. Germline V gene sequence: CDR1 SNHLY, CDR2 FYNNEI. CDR3 length equals 16 residues. J gave up 3 bases and V 4 bases, and 6 bases lay outside the gene matches. Looking up the rest from reference TRBV2 and TRBJ2-2 gives the full variable domain: EPEVTQTPSHQVTQMGQEVILRCVPISNHLYFYWYRQILGQKVEFLVSFYNNEISEKSEIFDDQFSVERPDGSNFTLKIRSTKLEDSAMYFCASSVAAGGYTGELFFGEGSRLTVL.

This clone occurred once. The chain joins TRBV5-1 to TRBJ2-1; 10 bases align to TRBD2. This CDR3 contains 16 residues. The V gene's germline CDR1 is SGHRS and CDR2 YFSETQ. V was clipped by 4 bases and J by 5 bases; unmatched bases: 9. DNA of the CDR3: TGCGCCAGCAGCGTAGCGGGACTAGCGTCTAACAATGAGCAGTTCTTC. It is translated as CASSVAGLASNNEQFF.

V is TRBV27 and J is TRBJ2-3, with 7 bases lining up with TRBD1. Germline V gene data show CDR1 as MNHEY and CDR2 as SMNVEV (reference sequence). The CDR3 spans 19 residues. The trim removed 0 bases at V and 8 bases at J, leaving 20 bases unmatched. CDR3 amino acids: CASSLSGDRQFLARGTQYF. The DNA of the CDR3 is TGTGCCAGCAGTTTATCGGGGGACAGACAGTTTCTAGCACGGGGTACGCAGTATTTT.

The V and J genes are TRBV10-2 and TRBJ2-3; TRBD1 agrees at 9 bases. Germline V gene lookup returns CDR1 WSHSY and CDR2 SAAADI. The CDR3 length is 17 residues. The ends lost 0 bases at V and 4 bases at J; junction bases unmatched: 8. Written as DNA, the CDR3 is TGCGCCAGCAGTGAGTCGGGACAGGGTAGGGCTGCAGATACGCAGTATTTT. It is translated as CASSESGQGRAADTQYF.

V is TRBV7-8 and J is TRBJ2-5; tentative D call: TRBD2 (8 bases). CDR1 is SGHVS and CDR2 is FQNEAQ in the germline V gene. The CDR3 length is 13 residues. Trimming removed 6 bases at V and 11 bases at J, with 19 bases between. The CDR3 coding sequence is TGTGCCAGCAGTTTACAGGGGCGGGGGGAGCAGTACTTC. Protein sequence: CASSLQGRGEQYF.

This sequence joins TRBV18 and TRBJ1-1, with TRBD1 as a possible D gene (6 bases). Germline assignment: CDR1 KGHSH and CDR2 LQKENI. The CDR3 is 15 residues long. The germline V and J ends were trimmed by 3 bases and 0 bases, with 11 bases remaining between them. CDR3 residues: CASSPAGALNTEAFF. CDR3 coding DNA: TGTGCCAGCTCACCCGCAGGGGCCTTGAACACTGAAGCTTTCTTT.

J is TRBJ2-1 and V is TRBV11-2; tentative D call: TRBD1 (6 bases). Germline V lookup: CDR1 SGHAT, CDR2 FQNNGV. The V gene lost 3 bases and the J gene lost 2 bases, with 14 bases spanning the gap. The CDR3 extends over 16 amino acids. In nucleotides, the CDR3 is TGTGCCAGCAGCTTTCTTAGGGGGAACCCCTACAATGAGCAGTTCTTC. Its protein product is CASSFLRGNPYNEQFF.

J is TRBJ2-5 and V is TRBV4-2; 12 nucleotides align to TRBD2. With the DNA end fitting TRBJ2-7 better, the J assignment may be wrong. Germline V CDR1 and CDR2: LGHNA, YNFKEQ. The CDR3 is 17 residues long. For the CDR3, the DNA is TGTGCCAGCAGCCAAGATCTGCTAGCGGGAGGGGGTTACGAGCAGTACTTC. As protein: CASSQDLLAGGGYEQYF.

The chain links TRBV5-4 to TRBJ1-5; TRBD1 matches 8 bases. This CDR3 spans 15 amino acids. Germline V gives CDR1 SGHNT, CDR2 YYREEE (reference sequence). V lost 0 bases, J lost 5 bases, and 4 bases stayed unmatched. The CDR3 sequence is CASSLAPTGDQPQHF. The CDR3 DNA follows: TGTGCCAGCAGCTTGGCCCCGACAGGGGATCAGCCCCAGCATTTT.

Here the CDR3 DNA reads TGCGCCAGCAGCTTGCCCTCCGGGACAGGGGGGACTGAAGCTTTCTTT. It encodes CASSLPSGTGGTEAFF. This chain uses TRBV5-1 with TRBJ1-1; the match to TRBD1 covers 11 bases. V trimming: 1 base; J trimming: 5 bases; junction bases outside the gene matches: 7. The CDR3 is 16 amino acids. The V gene's germline CDR1 is SGHRS and CDR2 YFSETQ.